This T cell receptor (beta chain) originates from a study of blood T cell repertoires in COVID-19. About the study: The cDNA or gDNA used as material had been derived from T cells, B-cell-depleted T cells, or PBMCs.

Germline loops: CDR1 SGHRS, CDR2 YFSETQ. V was trimmed by 3 bases and J by 3 bases, leaving 6 bases between them. The CDR3 is made up of 13 amino acids. TCRdb keeps only in-frame clones here, not all; method: immunoSEQ multiplex PCR. The sample has more than 150,000 clones, approximately 86% seen once. The clonotype originates from a woman older than 75 with acute or convalescent COVID-19. This chain connects TRBV5-1 to TRBJ2-2; a possible D gene is TRBD1 (5 bases). Sequencing used peripheral blood. CDR3 DNA sequence: TGCGCCAGCAGCTCACAGGACACCGGGGAGCTGTTTTTT. It encodes CASSSQDTGELFF.